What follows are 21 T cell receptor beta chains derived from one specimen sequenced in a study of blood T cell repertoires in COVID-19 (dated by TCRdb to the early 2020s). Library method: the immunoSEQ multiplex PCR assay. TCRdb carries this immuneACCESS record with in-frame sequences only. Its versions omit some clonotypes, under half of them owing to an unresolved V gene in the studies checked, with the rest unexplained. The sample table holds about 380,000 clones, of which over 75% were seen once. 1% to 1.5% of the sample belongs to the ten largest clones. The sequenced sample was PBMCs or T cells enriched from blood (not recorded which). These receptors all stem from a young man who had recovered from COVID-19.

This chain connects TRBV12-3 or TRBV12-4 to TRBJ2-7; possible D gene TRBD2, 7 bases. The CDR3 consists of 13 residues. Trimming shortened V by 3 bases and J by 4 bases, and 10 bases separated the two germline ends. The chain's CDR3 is CASSFKGGYEQYF. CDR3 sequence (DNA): TGTGCCAGCAGTTTTAAGGGGGGGTACGAGCAGTACTTC.

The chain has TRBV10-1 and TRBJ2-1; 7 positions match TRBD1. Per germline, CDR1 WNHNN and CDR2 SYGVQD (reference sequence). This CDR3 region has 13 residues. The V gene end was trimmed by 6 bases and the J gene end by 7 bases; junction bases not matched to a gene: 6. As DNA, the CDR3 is TGCGCCAGCAGGGGGACAGCCGAGAATGAGCAGTTCTTC. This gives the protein CASRGTAENEQFF.

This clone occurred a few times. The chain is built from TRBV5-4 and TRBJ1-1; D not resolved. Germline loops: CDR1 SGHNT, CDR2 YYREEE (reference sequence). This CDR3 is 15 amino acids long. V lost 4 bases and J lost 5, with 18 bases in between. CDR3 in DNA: TGTGCCAGCAGCATCCAAGCGGCGGCAACAACTGAAGCTTTCTTT. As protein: CASSIQAAATTEAFF.

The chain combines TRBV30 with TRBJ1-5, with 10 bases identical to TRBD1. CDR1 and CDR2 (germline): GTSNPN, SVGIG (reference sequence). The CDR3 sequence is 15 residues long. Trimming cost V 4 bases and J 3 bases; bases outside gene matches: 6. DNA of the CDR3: TGTGCCTGGACTTCCGGGACAGGGGACAATCAGCCCCAGCATTTT. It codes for CAWTSGTGDNQPQHF. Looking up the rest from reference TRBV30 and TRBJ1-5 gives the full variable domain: SQTIHQWPATLVQPVGSPLSLECTVEGTSNPNLYWYRQAAGRGLQLLFYSVGIGQISSEVPQNLSASRPQDRQFILSSKKLLLSDSGFYLCAWTSGTGDNQPQHFGDGTRLSIL.

The CDR3 loop reads CASSPRGDKNTEAFF. The CDR3, as DNA: TGTGCCAGCTCACCCCGCGGGGATAAGAACACTGAAGCTTTCTTT. The chain joins TRBV18 to TRBJ1-1; no clear D gene. CDR1 is KGHSH and CDR2 is LQKENI in the germline V gene. This CDR3 contains 15 residues. V lost 3 bases and J 1 base, leaving 12 bases between the germline ends.

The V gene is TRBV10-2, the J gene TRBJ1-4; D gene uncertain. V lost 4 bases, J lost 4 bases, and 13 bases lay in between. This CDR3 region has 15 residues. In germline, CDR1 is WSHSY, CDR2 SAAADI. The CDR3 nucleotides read TGCGCCAGCAGTGCCTTAAACAGTCTTAATGAAAAACTGTTTTTT. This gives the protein CASSALNSLNEKLFF.

The CDR3 coding sequence is TGTGCCAGCAGTGAACGGGGAACTGAAGCTTTCTTT. Translating gives CASSERGTEAFF. This chain links TRBV6-1 with TRBJ1-1, with no clear D. V was trimmed by 2 bases and J by 5 bases, leaving 6 bases between them. This CDR3 contains 12 residues. The germline V gene encodes CDR1 MNHNS and CDR2 SASEGT.

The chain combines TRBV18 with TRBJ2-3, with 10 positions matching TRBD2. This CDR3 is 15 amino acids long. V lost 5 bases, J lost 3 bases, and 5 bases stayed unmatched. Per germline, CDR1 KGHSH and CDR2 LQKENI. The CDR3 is CASSVLAGVTDTQYF. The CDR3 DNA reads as TGTGCCAGCTCAGTTCTAGCGGGGGTAACAGATACGCAGTATTTT.

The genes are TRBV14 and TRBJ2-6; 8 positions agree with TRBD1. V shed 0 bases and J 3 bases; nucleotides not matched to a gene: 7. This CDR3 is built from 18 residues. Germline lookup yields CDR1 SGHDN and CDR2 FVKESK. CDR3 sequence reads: CASSQDPGQVHGANVLTF. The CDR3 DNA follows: TGTGCCAGCAGCCAAGACCCGGGACAGGTTCATGGGGCCAACGTCCTGACTTTC.

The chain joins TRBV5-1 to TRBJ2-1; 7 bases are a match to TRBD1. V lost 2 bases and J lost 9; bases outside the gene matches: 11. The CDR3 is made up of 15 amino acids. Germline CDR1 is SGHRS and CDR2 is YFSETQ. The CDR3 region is CASSLTGEILSEQFF. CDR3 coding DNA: TGCGCCAGCAGCTTAACAGGGGAGATACTGAGTGAGCAGTTCTTC.

The CDR3 DNA reads TGTGCCAGCAGCCCCCGACAGGGGATGGAGACCCAGTACTTC. Amino acid sequence: CASSPRQGMETQYF. The chain couples TRBV9 to TRBJ2-5, with 8 bases matching TRBD1. CDR3 length: 14 residues. Per germline, CDR1 SGDLS and CDR2 YYNGEE. V lost 4 bases and J lost 5; bases outside the gene matches: 7.

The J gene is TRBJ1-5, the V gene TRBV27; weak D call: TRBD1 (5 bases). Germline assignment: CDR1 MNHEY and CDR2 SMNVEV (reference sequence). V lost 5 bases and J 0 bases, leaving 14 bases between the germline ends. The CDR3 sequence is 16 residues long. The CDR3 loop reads CASSRGGDYSNQPQHF. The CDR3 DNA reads TGTGCCAGCAGTCGAGGAGGGGATTATAGCAATCAGCCCCAGCATTTT.

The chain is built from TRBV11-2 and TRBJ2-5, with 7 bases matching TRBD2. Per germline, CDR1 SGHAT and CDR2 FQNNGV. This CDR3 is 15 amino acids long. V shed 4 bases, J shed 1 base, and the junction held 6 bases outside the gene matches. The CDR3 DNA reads TGTGCCAGCAGCTCTTCCTGGGGGGGCCAAGAGACCCAGTACTTC. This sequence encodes CASSSSWGGQETQYF.

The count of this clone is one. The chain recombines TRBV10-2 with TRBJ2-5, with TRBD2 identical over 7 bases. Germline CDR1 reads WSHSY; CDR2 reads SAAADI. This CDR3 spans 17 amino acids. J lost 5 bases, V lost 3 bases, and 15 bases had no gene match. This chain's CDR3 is CASSDEGRTRRRETQYF. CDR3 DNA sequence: TGCGCCAGCAGTGACGAGGGGAGGACTAGACGGCGGGAGACCCAGTACTTC.

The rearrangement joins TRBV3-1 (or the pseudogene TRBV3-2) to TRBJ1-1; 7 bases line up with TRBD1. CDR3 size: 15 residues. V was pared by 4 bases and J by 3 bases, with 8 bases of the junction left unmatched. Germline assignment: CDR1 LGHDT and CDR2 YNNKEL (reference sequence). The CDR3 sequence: CASSPSMTGHTEAFF. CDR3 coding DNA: TGTGCCAGCAGCCCATCTATGACAGGGCACACTGAAGCTTTCTTT.

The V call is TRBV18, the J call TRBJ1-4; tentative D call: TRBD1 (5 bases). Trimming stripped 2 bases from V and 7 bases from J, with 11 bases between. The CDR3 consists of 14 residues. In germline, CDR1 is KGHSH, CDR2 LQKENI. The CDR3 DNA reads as TGTGCCAGCTCACCATTCTCGGGGGGTGAAAAACTGTTTTTT. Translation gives CASSPFSGGEKLFF.

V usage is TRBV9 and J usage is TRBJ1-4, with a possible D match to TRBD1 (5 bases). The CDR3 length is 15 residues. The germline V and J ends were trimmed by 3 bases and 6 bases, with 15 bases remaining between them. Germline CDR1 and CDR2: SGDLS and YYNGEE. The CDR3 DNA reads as TGTGCCAGCAGCGCACTGACAGATGGGGATGAAAAACTGTTTTTT. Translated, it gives CASSALTDGDEKLFF.

The DNA of the CDR3 is TGTGCTAGTGCCGGACAGCTGAACACTGAAGCTTTCTTT. Protein sequence: CASAGQLNTEAFF. The chain employs TRBV12-5 and TRBJ1-1, with D maybe TRBD1 (6 bases). V was shortened by 7 bases and J by 0 bases, with 9 bases between the two germline ends. The CDR3 sequence is 13 residues long. Germline CDR1 reads LGHNT; CDR2 reads FRNRAP.

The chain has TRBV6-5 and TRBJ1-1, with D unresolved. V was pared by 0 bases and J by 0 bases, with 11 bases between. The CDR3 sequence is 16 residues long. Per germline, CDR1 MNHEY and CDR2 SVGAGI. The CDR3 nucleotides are TGTGCCAGCAGTTACTCCTATACAGACCTGAACACTGAAGCTTTCTTT. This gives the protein CASSYSYTDLNTEAFF.

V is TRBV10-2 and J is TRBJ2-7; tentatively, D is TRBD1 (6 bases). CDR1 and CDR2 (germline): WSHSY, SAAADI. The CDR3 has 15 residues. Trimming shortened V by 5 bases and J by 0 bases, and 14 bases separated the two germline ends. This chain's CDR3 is CASSTGFPSSYEQYF. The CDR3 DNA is TGCGCCAGCAGTACAGGGTTCCCTAGCTCCTACGAGCAGTACTTC.

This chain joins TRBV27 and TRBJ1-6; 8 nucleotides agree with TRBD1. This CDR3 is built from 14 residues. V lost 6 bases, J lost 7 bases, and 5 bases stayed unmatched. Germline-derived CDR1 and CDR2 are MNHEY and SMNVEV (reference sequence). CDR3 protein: CASSWDRQNSPLHF. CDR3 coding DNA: TGTGCCAGCAGCTGGGACAGGCAGAATTCACCCCTCCACTTT.